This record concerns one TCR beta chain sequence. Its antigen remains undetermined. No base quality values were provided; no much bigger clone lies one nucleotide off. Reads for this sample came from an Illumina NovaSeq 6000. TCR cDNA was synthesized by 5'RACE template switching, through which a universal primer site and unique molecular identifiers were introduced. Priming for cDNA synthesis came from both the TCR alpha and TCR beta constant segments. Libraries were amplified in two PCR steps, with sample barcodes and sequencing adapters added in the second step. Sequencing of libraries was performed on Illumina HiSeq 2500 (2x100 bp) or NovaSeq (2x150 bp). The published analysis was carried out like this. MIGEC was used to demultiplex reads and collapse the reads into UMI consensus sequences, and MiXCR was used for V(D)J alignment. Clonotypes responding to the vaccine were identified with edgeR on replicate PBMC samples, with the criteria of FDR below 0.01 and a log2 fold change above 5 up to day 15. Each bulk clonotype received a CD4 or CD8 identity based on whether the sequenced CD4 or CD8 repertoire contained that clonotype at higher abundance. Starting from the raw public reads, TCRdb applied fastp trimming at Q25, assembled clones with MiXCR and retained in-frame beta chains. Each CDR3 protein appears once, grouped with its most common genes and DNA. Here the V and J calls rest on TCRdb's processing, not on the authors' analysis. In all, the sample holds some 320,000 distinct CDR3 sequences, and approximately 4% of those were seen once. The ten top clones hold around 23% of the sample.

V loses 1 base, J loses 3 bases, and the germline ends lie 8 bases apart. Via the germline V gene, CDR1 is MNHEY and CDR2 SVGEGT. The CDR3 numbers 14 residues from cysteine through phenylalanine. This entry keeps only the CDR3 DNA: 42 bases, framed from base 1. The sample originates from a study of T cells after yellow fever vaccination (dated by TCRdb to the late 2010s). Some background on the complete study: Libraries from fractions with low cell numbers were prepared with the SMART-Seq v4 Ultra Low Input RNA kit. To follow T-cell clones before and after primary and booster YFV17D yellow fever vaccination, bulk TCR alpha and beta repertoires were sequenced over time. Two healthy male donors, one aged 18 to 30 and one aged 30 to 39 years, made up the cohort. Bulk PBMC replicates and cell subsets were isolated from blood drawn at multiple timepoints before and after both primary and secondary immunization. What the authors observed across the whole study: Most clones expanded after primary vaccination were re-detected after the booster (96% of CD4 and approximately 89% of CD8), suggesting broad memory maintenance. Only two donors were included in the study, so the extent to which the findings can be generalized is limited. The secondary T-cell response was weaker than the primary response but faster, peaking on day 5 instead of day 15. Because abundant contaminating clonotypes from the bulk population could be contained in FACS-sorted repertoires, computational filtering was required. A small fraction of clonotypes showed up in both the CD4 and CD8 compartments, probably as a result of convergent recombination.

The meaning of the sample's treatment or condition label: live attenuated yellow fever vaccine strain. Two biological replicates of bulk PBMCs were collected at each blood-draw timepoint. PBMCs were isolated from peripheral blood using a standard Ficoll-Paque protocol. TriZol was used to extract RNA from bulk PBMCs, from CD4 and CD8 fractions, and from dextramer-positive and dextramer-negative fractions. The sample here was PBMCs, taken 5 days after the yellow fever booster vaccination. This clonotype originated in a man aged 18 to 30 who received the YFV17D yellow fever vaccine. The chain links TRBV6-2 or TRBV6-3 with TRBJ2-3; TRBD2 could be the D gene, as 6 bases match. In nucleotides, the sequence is TGTGCCAGCAGTTACTGGGGGGAAACAGATACGCAGTATTTT. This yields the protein CASSYWGETDTQYF.